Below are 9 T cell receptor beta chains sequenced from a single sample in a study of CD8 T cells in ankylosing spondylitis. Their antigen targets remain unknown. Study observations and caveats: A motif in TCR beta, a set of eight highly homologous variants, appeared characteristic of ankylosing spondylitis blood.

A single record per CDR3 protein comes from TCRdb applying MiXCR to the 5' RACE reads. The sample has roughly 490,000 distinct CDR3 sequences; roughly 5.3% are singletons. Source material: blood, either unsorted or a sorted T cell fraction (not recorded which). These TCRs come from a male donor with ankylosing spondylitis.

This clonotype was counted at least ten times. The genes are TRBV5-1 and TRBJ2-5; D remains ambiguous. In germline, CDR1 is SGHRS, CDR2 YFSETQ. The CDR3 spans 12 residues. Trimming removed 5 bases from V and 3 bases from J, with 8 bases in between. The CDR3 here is CASRVGEETQYF. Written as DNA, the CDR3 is TGCGCCAGCAGGGTTGGGGAAGAGACCCAGTACTTC.

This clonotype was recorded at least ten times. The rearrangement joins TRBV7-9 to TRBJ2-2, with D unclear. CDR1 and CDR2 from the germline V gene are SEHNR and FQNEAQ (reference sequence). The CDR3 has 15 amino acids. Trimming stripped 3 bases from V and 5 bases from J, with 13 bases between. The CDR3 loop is CASSFRSLYTGELFF. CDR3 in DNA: TGTGCCAGCAGCTTTAGGTCACTTTATACCGGGGAGCTGTTTTTT. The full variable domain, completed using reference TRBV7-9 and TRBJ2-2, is DTGVSQNPRHKITKRGQNVTFRCDPISEHNRLYWYRQTLGQGPEFLTYFQNEAQLEKSRLLSDRFSAERPKGSFSTLEIQRTEQGDSAMYLCASSFRSLYTGELFFGEGSRLTVL.

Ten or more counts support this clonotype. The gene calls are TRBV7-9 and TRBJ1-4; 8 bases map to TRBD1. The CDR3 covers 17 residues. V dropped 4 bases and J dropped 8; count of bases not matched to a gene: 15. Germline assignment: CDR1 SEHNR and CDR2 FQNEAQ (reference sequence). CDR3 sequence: CASSSSAGGAFGEKLFF. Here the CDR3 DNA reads TGTGCCAGCAGCTCTTCCGCAGGGGGCGCTTTTGGAGAAAAACTGTTTTTT. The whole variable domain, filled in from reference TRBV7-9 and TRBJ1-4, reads DTGVSQNPRHKITKRGQNVTFRCDPISEHNRLYWYRQTLGQGPEFLTYFQNEAQLEKSRLLSDRFSAERPKGSFSTLEIQRTEQGDSAMYLCASSSSAGGAFGEKLFFGSGTQLSVL.

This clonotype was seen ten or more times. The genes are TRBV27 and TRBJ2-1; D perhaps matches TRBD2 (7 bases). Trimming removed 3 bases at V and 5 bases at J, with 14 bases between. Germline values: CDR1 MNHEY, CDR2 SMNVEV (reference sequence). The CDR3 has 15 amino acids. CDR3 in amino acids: CASSFQGRVDNEQFF. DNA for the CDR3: TGTGCCAGCAGTTTTCAGGGGAGGGTGGACAATGAGCAGTTCTTC.

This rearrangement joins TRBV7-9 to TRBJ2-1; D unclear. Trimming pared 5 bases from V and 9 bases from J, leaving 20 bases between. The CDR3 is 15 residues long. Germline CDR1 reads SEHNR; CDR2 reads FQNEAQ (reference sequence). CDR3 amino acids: CASSLLISGVGEQFF. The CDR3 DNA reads TGTGCCAGCAGCCTCCTAATTTCCGGTGTTGGTGAGCAGTTCTTC.

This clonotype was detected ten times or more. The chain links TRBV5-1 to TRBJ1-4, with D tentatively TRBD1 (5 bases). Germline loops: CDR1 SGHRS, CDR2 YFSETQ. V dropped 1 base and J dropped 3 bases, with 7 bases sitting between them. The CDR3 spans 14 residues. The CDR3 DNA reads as TGCGCCAGCAGCTTGAACAGGCCTAATGAAAAACTGTTTTTT. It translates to CASSLNRPNEKLFF.

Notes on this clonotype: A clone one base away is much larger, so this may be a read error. The CDR3: CASTGPGQGERDTQYF. CDR3 DNA: TGTGCCAGCACTGGGCCGGGACAGGGCGAACGAGATACGCAGTATTTT. The chain is built from TRBV6-2 or TRBV6-3 and TRBJ2-3, with 9 nucleotides matching TRBD1. The CDR3 is 16 residues long. Germline values: CDR1 MNHEY, CDR2 SVGEGT. J gave up 5 bases and V 7 bases, and 13 bases lay outside the gene matches.

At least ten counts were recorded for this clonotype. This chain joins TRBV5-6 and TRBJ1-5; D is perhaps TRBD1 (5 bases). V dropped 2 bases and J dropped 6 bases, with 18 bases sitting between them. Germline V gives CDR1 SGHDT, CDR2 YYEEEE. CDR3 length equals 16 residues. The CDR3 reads CASSFLGALGVQPQHF. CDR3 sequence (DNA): TGTGCCAGCAGCTTTCTCGGGGCCCTCGGGGTTCAGCCCCAGCATTTT.

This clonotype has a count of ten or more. The CDR3 DNA reads TGTGCCAGCAGTCGACAGGGTCGGGTTTACAATGAGCAGTTCTTC. Translated, it gives CASSRQGRVYNEQFF. J is TRBJ2-1 and V is TRBV7-9; 7 bases map to TRBD1. The junction had 9 bases not matched to a gene; V was cut back by 6 bases and J by 4 bases. In germline, CDR1 is SEHNR, CDR2 FQNEAQ (reference sequence). CDR3 length equals 15 residues.